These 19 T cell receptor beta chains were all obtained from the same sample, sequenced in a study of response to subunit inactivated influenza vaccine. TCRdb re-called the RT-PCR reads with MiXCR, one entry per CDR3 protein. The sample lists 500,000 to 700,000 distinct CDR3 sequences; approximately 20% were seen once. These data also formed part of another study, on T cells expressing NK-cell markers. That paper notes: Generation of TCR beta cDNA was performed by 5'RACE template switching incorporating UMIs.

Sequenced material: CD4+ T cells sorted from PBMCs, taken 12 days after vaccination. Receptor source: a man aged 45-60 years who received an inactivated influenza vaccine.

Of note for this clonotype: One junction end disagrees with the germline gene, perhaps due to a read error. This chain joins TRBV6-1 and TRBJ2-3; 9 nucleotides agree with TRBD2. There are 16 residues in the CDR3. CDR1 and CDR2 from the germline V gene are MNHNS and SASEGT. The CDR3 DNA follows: TGTGCCAGCAGTGAAATGGGACTAGCAAACACAGACACGCAGTATTTT. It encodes CASSEMGLANTDTQYF.

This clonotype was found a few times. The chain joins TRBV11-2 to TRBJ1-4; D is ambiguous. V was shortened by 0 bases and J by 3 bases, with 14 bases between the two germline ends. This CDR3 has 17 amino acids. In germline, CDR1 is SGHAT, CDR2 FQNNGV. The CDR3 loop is CASSLDRLVRSNEKLFF. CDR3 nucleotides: TGTGCCAGCAGCTTAGATCGTTTGGTCAGATCTAATGAAAAACTGTTTTTT.

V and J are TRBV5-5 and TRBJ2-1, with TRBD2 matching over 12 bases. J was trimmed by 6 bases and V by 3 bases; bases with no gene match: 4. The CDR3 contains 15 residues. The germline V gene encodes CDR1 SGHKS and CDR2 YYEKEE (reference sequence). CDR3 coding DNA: TGTGCCAGCAGCTCCCCGACTAGCGGGGGCAATGAGCAGTTCTTC. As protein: CASSSPTSGGNEQFF. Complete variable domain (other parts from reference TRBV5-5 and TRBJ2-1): DAGVTQSPTHLIKTRGQQVTLRCSPISGHKSVSWYQQVLGQGPQFIFQYYEKEERGRGNFPDRFSARQFPNYSSELNVNALLLGDSALYLCASSSPTSGGNEQFFGPGTRLTVL.

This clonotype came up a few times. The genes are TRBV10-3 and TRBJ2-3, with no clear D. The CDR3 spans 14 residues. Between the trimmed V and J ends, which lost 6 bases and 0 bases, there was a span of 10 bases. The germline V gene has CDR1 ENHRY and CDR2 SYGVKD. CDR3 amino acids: CAISPSSSTDTQYF. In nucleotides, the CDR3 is TGTGCCATCAGCCCTTCTTCTAGCACAGATACGCAGTATTTT.

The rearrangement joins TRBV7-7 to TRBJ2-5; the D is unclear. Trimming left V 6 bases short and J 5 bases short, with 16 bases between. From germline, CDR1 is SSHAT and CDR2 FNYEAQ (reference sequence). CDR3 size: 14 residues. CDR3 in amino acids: CASSEISSAETQYF. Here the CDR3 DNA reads TGTGCCAGCAGTGAAATATCCAGCGCGGAGACCCAGTACTTC.

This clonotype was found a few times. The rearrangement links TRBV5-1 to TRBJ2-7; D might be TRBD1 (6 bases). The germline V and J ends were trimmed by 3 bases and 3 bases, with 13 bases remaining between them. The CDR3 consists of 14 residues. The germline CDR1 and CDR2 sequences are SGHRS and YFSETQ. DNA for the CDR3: TGCGCCAGCAGCTCGGGGACACGCAACTACGAGCAGTACTTC. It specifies CASSSGTRNYEQYF.

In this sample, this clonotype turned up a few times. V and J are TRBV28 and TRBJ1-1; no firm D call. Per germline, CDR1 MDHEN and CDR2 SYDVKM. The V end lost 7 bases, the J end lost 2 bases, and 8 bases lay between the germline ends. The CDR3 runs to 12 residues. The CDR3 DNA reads TGTGCCAGCACCCGATTCAACACTGAAGCTTTCTTT. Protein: CASTRFNTEAFF.

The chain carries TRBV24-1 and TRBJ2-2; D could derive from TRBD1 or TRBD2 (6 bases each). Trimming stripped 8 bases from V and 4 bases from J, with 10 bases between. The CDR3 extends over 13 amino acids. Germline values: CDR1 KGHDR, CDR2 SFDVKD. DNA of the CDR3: TGTGCCACCATGGAGGGGGTCACCGGGGAGCTGTTTTTT. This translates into CATMEGVTGELFF.

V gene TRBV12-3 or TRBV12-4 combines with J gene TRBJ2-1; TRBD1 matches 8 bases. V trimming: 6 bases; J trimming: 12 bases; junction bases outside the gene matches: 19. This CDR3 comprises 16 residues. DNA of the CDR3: TGTGCCAGCAGCGCACACTACAGGGGGTCGCTAGATGGGCAGTTCTTC. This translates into CASSAHYRGSLDGQFF.

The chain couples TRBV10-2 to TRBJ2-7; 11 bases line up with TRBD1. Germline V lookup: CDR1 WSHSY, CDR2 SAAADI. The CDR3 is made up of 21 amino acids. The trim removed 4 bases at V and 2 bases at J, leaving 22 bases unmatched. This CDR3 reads CASSVSLLAGQGEMEPYEQYF. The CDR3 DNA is TGCGCCAGCAGTGTTAGTTTGTTGGCGGGACAGGGGGAAATGGAGCCCTACGAGCAGTACTTC.

The CDR3 region has the DNA TGTGCCAGCAGTTTAGAGCCACTAAGCTACAATGAGCAGTTCTTC. The encoded protein is CASSLEPLSYNEQFF. The chain recombines TRBV12-3 or TRBV12-4 with TRBJ2-1; no definite D call. V was cut by 1 base and J by 3 bases, with 10 bases left in between. The CDR3 is 15 amino acids.

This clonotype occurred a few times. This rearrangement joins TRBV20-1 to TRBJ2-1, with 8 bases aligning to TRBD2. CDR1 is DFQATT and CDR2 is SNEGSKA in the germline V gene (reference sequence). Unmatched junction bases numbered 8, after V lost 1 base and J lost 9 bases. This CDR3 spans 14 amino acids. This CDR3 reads CSARGLGLAIEQFF. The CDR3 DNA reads TGCAGTGCTAGAGGTCTCGGACTAGCAATTGAGCAGTTCTTC.

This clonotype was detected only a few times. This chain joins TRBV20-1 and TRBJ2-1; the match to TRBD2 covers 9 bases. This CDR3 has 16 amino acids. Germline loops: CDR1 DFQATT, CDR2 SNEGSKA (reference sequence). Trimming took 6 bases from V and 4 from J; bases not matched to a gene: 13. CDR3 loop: CSAGSGSLAWYNEQFF. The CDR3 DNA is TGCAGTGCCGGTAGCGGGAGTTTAGCGTGGTACAATGAGCAGTTCTTC.

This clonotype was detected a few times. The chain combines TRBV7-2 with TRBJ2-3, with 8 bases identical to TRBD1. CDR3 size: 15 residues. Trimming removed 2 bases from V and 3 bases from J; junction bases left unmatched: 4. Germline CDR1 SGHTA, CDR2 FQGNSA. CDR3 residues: CASSLFGQGTDTQYF. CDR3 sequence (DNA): TGTGCCAGCAGCTTATTTGGACAGGGTACAGATACGCAGTATTTT. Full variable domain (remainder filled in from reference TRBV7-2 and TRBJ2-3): GAGVSQSPSNKVTEKGKDVELRCDPISGHTALYWYRQSLGQGLEFLIYFQGNSAPDKSGLPSDRFSAERTGGSVSTLTIQRTQQEDSAVYLCASSLFGQGTDTQYFGPGTRLTVL.

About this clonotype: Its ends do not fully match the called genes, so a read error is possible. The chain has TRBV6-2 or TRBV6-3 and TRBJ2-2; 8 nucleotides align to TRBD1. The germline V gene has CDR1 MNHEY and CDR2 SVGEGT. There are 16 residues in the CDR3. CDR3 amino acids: CASSPATGADTGGLFF. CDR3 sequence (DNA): TGTGCCAGCAGTCCTGCGACAGGGGCGGACACCGGGGGGCTGTTTTTT.

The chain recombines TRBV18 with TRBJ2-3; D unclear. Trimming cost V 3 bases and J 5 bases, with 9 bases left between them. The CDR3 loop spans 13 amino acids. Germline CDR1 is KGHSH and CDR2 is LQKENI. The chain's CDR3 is CASSPPSEDTQYF. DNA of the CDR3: TGTGCCAGCTCACCCCCCTCAGAAGATACGCAGTATTTT.

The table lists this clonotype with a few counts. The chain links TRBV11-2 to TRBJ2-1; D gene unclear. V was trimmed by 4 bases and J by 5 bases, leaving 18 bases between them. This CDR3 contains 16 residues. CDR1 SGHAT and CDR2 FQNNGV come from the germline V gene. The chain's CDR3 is CASSSKDRRWNNEQFF. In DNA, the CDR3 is TGTGCCAGCAGCTCCAAGGATCGGAGATGGAACAATGAGCAGTTCTTC.

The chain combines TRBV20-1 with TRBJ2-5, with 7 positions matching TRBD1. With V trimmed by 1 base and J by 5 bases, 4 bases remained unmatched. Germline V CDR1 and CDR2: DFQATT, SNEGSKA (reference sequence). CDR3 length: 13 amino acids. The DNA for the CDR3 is TGCAGTGCTAGAGGGGACAGTGGGGAGACCCAGTACTTC. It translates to CSARGDSGETQYF.

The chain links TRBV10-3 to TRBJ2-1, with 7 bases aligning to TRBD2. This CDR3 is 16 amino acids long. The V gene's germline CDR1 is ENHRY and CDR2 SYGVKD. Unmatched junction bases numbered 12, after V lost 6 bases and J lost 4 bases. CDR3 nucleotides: TGTGCCATCAGCGGCTCTGAGACTAGCCTATACAATGAGCAGTTCTTC. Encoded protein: CAISGSETSLYNEQFF.